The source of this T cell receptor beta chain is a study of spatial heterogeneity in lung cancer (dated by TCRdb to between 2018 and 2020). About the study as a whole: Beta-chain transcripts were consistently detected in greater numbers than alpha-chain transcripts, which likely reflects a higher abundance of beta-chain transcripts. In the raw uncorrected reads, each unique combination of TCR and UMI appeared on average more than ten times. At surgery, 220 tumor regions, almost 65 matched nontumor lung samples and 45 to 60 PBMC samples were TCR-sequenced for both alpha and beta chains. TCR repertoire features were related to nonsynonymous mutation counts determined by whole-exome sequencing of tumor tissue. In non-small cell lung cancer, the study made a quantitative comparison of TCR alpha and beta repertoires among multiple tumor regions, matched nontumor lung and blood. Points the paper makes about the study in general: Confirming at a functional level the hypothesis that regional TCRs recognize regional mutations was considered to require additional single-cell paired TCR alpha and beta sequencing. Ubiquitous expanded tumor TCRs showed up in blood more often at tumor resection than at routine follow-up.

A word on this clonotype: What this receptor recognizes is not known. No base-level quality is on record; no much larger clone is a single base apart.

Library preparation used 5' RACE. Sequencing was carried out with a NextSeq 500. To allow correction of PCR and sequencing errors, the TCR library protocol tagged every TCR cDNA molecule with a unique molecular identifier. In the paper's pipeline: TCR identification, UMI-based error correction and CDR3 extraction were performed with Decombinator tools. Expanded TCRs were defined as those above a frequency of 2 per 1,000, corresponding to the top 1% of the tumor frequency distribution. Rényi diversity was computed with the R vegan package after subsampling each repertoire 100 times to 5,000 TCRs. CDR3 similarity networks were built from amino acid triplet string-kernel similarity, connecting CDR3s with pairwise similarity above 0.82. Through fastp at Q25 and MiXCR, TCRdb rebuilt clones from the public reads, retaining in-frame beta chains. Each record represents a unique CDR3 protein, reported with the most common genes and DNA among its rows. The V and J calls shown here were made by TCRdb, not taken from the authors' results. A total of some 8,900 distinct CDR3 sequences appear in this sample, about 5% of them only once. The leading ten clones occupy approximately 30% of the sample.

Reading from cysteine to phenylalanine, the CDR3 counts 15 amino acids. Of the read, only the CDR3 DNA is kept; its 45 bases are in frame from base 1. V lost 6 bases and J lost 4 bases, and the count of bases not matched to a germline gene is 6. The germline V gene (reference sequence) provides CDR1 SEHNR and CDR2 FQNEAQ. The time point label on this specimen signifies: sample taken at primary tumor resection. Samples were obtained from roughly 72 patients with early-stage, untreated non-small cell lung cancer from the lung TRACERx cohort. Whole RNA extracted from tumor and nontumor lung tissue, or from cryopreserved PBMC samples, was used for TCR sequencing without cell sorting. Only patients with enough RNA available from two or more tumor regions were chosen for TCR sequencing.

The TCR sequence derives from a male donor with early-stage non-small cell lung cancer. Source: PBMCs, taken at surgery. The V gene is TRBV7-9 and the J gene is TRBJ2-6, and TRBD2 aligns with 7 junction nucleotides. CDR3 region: CASSKGTTGANVLTF. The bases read TGTGCCAGCAGTAAAGGGACTACAGGGGCCAACGTCCTGACTTTC.